This T cell receptor (beta chain) was found in a study of T-cell memory formation after mild COVID-19. Study conclusions and caveats: Contracting clones localized mainly to CM and EM when CD4+ and mainly to EMRA when CD8+.

From germline, CDR1 is DFQATT and CDR2 SNEGSKA (reference sequence). There are 16 residues in the CDR3. TCRdb processed the 5' RACE reads anew with MiXCR; each CDR3 protein has one entry. The sample has 120,000 to 150,000 distinct CDR3 sequences; 15% to 20% are singletons. Comments on this clonotype: Its matching antigen is unknown. An end of the junction differs from the germline gene, which may be a read error.

This clonotype was sampled from an adult woman who had mild COVID-19 (a few samples of this study predate the infection). Cell type and time point are not known. V usage is TRBV20-1 and J usage is TRBJ2-7, with TRBD2 as a possible D gene (6 bases). The sequenced sample was PBMCs or a T cell subset sorted from them (not recorded which). The CDR3 sequence: CSATPPGLKGSYEQYF. The CDR3 DNA reads TGCAGTGCTACCCCCCCGGGACTTAAGGGATCCTATGAGCAGTACTTC.